The entry that follows covers one T cell receptor beta chain sequence. What it recognizes is unknown. The sample is drawn from a study of CXCR3-negative and CXCR3-positive naive CD8 T cells. General study findings and limits: Relative to CXCR3-negative naive cells, CXCR3-positive naive cells had more hydrophobic TRB CDR3s.

cDNA libraries for TRB were generated by 5' RACE incorporating UMI labels. One entry per CDR3 protein, without DNA, is what TCRdb gives after re-calling the 5' RACE reads. The sample table includes roughly 5,400 distinct CDR3 sequences. This CDR3 is built from 16 residues. Looked up from germline, CDR1 is MNHEY and CDR2 is SVGEGT. The chain links TRBV6-2 or TRBV6-3 to TRBJ2-5; the TRBD2 assignment by TCRdb is unverifiable without DNA. The clonotype originates from a human donor in good health. Some clones in this sample may be carry-over from other donors' samples. Specimen: naive CXCR3+ CD8+ T cells from blood. The sample's subset: CD45RO-CCR7+CD27+CD95- naive CD8+ T cells expressing CXCR3 (TNR3+). CDR3 region: CASGARDQRRWETQYF.